The 18 T cell receptor beta chains reported below all come from one sample, sequenced in a study of blood T cells in healthy people across ages. Primed by a sample-barcoded 5' primer and a J-beta primer mix, a second PCR proceeded for roughly 6 to 12 cycles. TCRdb processed the 5' RACE reads anew with MiXCR; each CDR3 protein has one entry. The repertoire includes 1.5 million to 2 million distinct CDR3 sequences, roughly two fifths of them detected once, and roughly 23% sits in the top ten. The sequenced material came from blood. The receptors originated from a human donor in good health.

The chain is built from TRBV6-6 and TRBJ1-5; D not resolved. This CDR3 region has 14 residues. Germline assignment: CDR1 MNHNY and CDR2 SVGAGI (reference sequence). V shed 2 bases and J shed 4 bases, with 9 bases lying between them. CDR3 in DNA: TGTGCCAGCAGTTACATGCCAGAGAATCAGCCCCAGCATTTT. Amino acids: CASSYMPENQPQHF.

This clonotype turned up a few times. This rearrangement joins TRBV7-2 to TRBJ1-1; D gene uncertain. The CDR3 spans 13 residues. CDR1 is SGHTA, CDR2 FQGNSA, per germline. V was pared by 1 base and J by 9 bases, with 12 bases between. The CDR3 sequence: CASSLDGYNKAFF. CDR3 coding DNA: TGTGCCAGCAGCTTAGATGGTTACAACAAAGCTTTCTTT.

The CDR3 protein is CASSLVVGVEETQYF. The CDR3 DNA reads as TGTGCCAGCAGCTTAGTAGTCGGGGTTGAGGAGACCCAGTACTTC. V and J are TRBV7-2 and TRBJ2-5; perhaps TRBD2 as D (5 bases). Germline V CDR1 and CDR2: SGHTA, FQGNSA. V lost 1 base, J lost 5 bases, and 14 bases lay in between. The CDR3 has 15 residues.

The table lists this clonotype with a few counts. The chain has TRBV29-1 and TRBJ2-1, with 7 bases fitting TRBD1. Per the germline V gene, CDR1 is SQVTM and CDR2 is ANQGSEA. This CDR3 is 11 amino acids long. Written as DNA, the CDR3 is TGCAGTGCCAGGGGGTTAGGGGAGCAGTTCTTC. Protein product: CSARGLGEQFF.

Points on this clonotype: The junction shows a germline mismatch at one end, possibly a read error. The rearrangement uses TRBV6-2 or TRBV6-3 and TRBJ1-5; 12 positions agree with TRBD1. The CDR3 has 15 residues. Germline values: CDR1 MNHEY, CDR2 SVGEGT. The CDR3 loop reads CASRDGTGGNQPQHF. The CDR3 bases are TGTGCCAGCAGGGACGGGACAGGGGGCAACCAGCCCCAGCATTTT.

There are a few counts of this clonotype. Here the CDR3 DNA reads TGCGCCAGCAGCCAAGTGGGGTGGCAGAATAGTGAGCAGTTCTTC. Its translation: CASSQVGWQNSEQFF. The gene calls are TRBV4-3 and TRBJ2-1; D uncertain. Trimming stripped 1 base from V and 9 bases from J, with 16 bases between. Germline CDR1 reads LGHNA; CDR2 reads YSLEER. This CDR3 region has 15 residues.

This clonotype came up a few times. The CDR3 nucleotides read TGTGCCAGCAGCTTCTGGACAGGCGAGCGGACCCAGTACTTC. Its translation is CASSFWTGERTQYF. The rearrangement links TRBV14 to TRBJ2-5; 7 bases map to TRBD1. The CDR3 runs to 14 residues. V lost 5 bases and J lost 7; bases outside the gene matches: 10. Germline V CDR1 and CDR2: SGHDN, FVKESK.

The rearrangement uses TRBV9 and TRBJ2-3; the D gene could be TRBD1 or TRBD2 (6 bases each). CDR3 length: 16 residues. Deletions cut 3 bases from V and 1 base from J, with 15 bases between. CDR1 and CDR2 (germline): SGDLS, YYNGEE. The CDR3 protein is CASSEAGGGGTDTQYF. The DNA for the CDR3 is TGTGCCAGCAGCGAGGCAGGAGGGGGTGGCACAGATACGCAGTATTTT.

This clonotype was detected only a few times. The genes are TRBV12-3 or TRBV12-4 and TRBJ2-6; no reliable D call. The CDR3 loop spans 15 amino acids. The ends were cut back, 3 bases at V and 0 bases at J, with 6 bases in the middle. The CDR3 coding sequence is TGTGCCAGCAGTTTCCCCATCTCTGGGGCCAACGTCCTGACTTTC. Translated: CASSFPISGANVLTF.

In this sample, this clonotype turned up a few times. The gene calls are TRBV7-2 and TRBJ2-1, with 14 bases identical to TRBD2. This CDR3 has 20 amino acids. CDR1 and CDR2 from the germline V gene are SGHTA and FQGNSA. V dropped 4 bases and J dropped 3; count of bases not matched to a gene: 14. CDR3 sequence: CASSSPGLAGGRDRYNEQFF. The DNA of the CDR3 is TGTGCCAGCAGCTCGCCAGGACTAGCGGGGGGACGGGACCGCTACAATGAGCAGTTCTTC. The full variable domain, in which reference TRBV7-2 and TRBJ2-1 provide the parts outside the CDR3, is GAGVSQSPSNKVTEKGKDVELRCDPISGHTALYWYRQSLGQGLEFLIYFQGNSAPDKSGLPSDRFSAERTGGSVSTLTIQRTQQEDSAVYLCASSSPGLAGGRDRYNEQFFGPGTRLTVL.

This clonotype was seen more than once but under ten times. The chain joins TRBV28 to TRBJ1-6, with 9 positions matching TRBD1. The ends lost 3 bases at V and 9 bases at J; junction bases unmatched: 9. Germline V gene lookup returns CDR1 MDHEN and CDR2 SYDVKM. The CDR3 totals 16 residues. The CDR3 spells CASSFFGTGRTSPLHF. The CDR3 coding sequence is TGTGCCAGCAGTTTCTTCGGGACAGGGAGGACTTCACCCCTCCACTTT.

This clonotype was detected a few times. V is TRBV27 and J is TRBJ1-6, with D tentatively TRBD1 (5 bases). Germline V gene lookup returns CDR1 MNHEY and CDR2 SMNVEV (reference sequence). The V and J ends lost 6 bases and 9 bases respectively, with 21 bases between them. This CDR3 comprises 16 residues. DNA of the CDR3: TGTGCCAGCAGGCCCCGCGACAGTACCTACGGTTCACCCCTCCACTTT. Amino acids: CASRPRDSTYGSPLHF.

The chain joins TRBV29-1 to TRBJ2-1; D gene uncertain. The V and J ends lost 3 bases and 4 bases respectively, with 4 bases between them. This CDR3 spans 11 amino acids. Germline V gene data show CDR1 as SQVTM and CDR2 as ANQGSEA. For the CDR3, the DNA is TGCAGCGTTGATCATTACAATGAGCAGTTCTTC. As protein: CSVDHYNEQFF.

There are a few counts of this clonotype. The V gene is TRBV6-5, the J gene TRBJ2-7; D might be TRBD1 (6 bases). The CDR3 extends over 16 amino acids. Looked up from germline, CDR1 is MNHEY and CDR2 is SVGAGI. With 9 bases removed from V and 2 bases from J, the gap between germline ends came to 23 bases. Written as DNA, the CDR3 is TGTGCCAGAGCTATACGACAACGGGACATAACCTACGAGCAGTACTTC. It codes for CARAIRQRDITYEQYF.

This clonotype was counted between two and nine times. In nucleotides, the CDR3 is TGTGCCAGCAGTTTAGCGCTAGTACTCAATGAGCAGTTCTTC. Its translation: CASSLALVLNEQFF. V and J are TRBV12-3 or TRBV12-4 and TRBJ2-1; D not resolved. The CDR3 sequence is 14 residues long. Between the trimmed V and J ends, which lost 0 bases and 6 bases, there was a span of 9 bases.

The chain carries TRBV4-2 and TRBJ2-5; D call uncertain. TRBJ2-7 matches the DNA end more closely, so the J call is doubtful. This CDR3 is 14 amino acids long. In germline, CDR1 is LGHNA, CDR2 YNFKEQ. The CDR3: CASSQDKAAREQYF. The CDR3 DNA is TGTGCCAGCAGCCAAGATAAAGCCGCTCGCGAGCAGTACTTC.

This clonotype appeared a few times. The CDR3 coding sequence is TGCAGCGTTGAAGAGGACCGTCCCCCGAGTGGCTACACCTTC. This codes for CSVEEDRPPSGYTF. The rearrangement links TRBV29-1 to TRBJ1-2; D remains ambiguous. The CDR3 is 14 residues long. Germline V gene lookup returns CDR1 SQVTM and CDR2 ANQGSEA. Trimming left V 0 bases short and J 7 bases short, with 15 bases between.

V gene TRBV6-4 combines with J gene TRBJ1-5; no definite D call. V was trimmed by 3 bases and J by 3 bases, leaving 9 bases between them. The CDR3 sequence is 14 residues long. In germline, CDR1 is MRHNA, CDR2 SNTAGT. The CDR3 DNA is TGTGCCAGCAGTGAACAGAGTTCCAATCAGCCCCAGCATTTT. Translating it yields CASSEQSSNQPQHF.